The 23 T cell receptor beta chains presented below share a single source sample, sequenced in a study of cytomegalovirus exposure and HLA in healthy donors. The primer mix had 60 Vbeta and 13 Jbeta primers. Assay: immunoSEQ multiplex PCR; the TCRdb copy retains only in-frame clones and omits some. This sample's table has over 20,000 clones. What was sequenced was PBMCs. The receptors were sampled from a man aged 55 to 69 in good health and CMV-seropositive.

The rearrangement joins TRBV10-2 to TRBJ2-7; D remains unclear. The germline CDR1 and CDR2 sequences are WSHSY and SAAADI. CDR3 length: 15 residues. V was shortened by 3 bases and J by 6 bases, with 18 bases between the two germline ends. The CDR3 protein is CASSDSRRHRLEQYF. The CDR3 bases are TGCGCCAGCAGTGATTCCCGGCGGCATAGACTCGAGCAGTACTTC.

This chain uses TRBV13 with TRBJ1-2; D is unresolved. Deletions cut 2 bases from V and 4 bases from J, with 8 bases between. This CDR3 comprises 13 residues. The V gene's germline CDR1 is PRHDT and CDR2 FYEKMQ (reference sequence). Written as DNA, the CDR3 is TGTGCCAGCAGCTTATACAGAGCCTATGGCTACACCTTC. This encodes CASSLYRAYGYTF.

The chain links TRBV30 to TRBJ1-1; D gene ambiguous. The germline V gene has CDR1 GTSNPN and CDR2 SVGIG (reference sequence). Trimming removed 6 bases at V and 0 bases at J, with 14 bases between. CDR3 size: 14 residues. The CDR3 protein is CACMTGVLNTEAFF. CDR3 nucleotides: TGTGCCTGCATGACCGGGGTACTGAACACTGAAGCTTTCTTT.

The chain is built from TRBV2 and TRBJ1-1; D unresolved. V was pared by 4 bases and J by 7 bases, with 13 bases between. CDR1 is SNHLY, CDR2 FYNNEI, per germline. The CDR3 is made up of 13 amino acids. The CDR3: CASSVELLVEAFF. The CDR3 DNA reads TGTGCCAGCAGTGTCGAGCTGCTCGTTGAAGCTTTCTTT.

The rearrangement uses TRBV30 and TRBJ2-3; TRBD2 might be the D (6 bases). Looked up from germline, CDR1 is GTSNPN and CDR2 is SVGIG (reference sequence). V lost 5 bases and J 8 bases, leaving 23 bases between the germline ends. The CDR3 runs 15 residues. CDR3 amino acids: CAWETEGGAIGTQYF. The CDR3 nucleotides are TGTGCCTGGGAAACTGAAGGAGGGGCGATAGGTACGCAGTATTTT.

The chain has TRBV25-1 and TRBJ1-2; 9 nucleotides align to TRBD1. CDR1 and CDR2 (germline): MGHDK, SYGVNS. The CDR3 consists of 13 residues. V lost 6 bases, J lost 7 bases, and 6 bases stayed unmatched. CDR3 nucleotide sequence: TGTGCCAGCAGCACAGGGGGCGGGAGTGGCTACACCTTC. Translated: CASSTGGGSGYTF.

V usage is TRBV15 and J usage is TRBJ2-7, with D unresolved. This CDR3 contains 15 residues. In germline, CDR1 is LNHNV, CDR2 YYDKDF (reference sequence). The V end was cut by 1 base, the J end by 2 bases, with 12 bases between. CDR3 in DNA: TGTGCCACCAGCAGAGTCGGCAGGCTCACCTACGAGCAGTACTTC. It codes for CATSRVGRLTYEQYF.

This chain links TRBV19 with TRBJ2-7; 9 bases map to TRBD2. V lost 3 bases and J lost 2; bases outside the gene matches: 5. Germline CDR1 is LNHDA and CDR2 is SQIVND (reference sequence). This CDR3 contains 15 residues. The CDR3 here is CASSIRAGGTYEQYF. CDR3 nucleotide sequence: TGTGCCAGTAGTATCCGAGCGGGAGGTACCTACGAGCAGTACTTC.

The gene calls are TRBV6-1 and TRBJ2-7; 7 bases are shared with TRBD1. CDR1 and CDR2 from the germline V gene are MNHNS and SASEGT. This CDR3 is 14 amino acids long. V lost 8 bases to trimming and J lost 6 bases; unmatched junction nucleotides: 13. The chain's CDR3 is CASHPGQPSGEQYF. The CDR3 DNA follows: TGTGCCAGCCACCCGGGACAGCCCTCAGGCGAGCAGTACTTC.

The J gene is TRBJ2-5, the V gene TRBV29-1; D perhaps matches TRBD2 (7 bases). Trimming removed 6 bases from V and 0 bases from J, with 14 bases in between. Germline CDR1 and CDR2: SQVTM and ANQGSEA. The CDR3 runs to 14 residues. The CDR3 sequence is CSVGGLANQETQYF. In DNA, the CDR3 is TGCAGCGTCGGGGGGCTAGCGAACCAAGAGACCCAGTACTTC.

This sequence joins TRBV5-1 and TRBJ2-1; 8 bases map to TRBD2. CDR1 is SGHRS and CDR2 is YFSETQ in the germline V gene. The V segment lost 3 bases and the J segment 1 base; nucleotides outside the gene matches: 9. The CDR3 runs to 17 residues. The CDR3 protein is CASSSLNSGGSYNEQFF. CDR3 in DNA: TGCGCCAGCAGCTCCCTGAACTCGGGAGGGTCCTACAATGAGCAGTTCTTC.

CDR3 nucleotides: TGCGCCAGCAGCTTGTATGGCGCGGGTGAGGAGACCCAGTACTTC. Its protein product is CASSLYGAGEETQYF. The chain uses TRBV5-1 and TRBJ2-5; D perhaps matches TRBD2 (5 bases). Deletions cut 1 base from V and 5 bases from J, with 15 bases between. Per germline, CDR1 SGHRS and CDR2 YFSETQ. This CDR3 is built from 15 residues.

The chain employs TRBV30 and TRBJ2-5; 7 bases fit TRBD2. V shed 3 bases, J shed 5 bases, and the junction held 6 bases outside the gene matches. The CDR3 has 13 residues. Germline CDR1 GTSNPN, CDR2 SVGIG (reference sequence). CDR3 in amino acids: CAWRRGGLETQYF. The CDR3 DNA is TGTGCCTGGAGGAGGGGAGGGTTGGAGACCCAGTACTTC.

DNA for the CDR3: TGTGCCAGCTCACCGAGGACAGGGGGCCACACAGATACGCAGTATTTT. Its translation is CASSPRTGGHTDTQYF. V usage is TRBV18 and J usage is TRBJ2-3, with 11 bases fitting TRBD1. V lost 3 bases to trimming and J lost 2 bases; unmatched junction nucleotides: 4. The CDR3 is made up of 16 amino acids. From germline, CDR1 is KGHSH and CDR2 LQKENI.

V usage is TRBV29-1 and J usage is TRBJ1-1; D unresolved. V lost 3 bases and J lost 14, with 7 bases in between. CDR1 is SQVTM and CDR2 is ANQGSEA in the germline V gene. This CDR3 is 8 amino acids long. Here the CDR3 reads CSVDEWFF. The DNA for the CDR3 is TGCAGCGTTGATGAGTGGTTCTTT.

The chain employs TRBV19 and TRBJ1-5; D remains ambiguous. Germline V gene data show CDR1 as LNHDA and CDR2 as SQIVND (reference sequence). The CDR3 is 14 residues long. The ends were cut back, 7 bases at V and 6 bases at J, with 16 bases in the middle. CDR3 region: CASNVVGAGQPQHF. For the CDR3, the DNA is TGTGCCAGTAACGTGGTGGGTGCGGGTCAGCCCCAGCATTTT.

CDR3 protein: CASSHGTGRVGYTF. The CDR3 DNA is TGTGCCAGCAGCCACGGGACAGGGAGAGTTGGCTACACCTTC. This rearrangement joins TRBV7-2 to TRBJ1-2; 9 bases map to TRBD1. Germline CDR1 is SGHTA and CDR2 is FQGNSA. V was clipped by 5 bases and J by 7 bases; unmatched bases: 8. CDR3 size: 14 residues.

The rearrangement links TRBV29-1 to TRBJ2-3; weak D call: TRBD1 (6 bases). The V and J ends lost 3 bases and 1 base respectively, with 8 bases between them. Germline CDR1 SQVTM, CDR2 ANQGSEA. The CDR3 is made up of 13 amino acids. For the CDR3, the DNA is TGCAGCGTTGATGAGGGGGGCACAGATACGCAGTATTTT. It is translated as CSVDEGGTDTQYF.

For the CDR3, the DNA is TGTGCCAGCGCTAGAAGTCCCTCAGGGGGCTCGTACGAGCAGTACTTC. Encoded protein: CASARSPSGGSYEQYF. The chain couples TRBV27 to TRBJ2-7, with TRBD1 matching over 8 bases. The junction had 16 bases not matched to a gene; V was cut back by 8 bases and J by 4 bases. The germline gives CDR1 MNHEY, CDR2 SMNVEV (reference sequence). The CDR3 is 16 residues long.

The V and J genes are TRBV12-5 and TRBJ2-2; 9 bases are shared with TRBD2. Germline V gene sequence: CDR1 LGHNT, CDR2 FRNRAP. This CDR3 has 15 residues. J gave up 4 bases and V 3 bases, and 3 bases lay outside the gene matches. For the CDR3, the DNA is TGTGCTAGTGGTTTAGGAGCGGGAGGCACCGGGGAGCTGTTTTTT. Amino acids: CASGLGAGGTGELFF. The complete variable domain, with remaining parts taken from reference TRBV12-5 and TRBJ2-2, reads DARVTQTPRHKVTEMGQEVTMRCQPILGHNTVFWYRQTMMQGLELLAYFRNRAPLDDSGMPKDRFSAEMPDATLATLKIQPSEPRDSAVYFCASGLGAGGTGELFFGEGSRLTVL.

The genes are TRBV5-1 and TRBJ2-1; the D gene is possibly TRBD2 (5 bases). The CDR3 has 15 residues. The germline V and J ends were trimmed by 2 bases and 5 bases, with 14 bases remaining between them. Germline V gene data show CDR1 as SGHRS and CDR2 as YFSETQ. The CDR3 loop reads CASSFLRTPDNEQFF. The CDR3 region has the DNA TGCGCCAGCAGCTTCCTCCGGACTCCCGACAATGAGCAGTTCTTC.

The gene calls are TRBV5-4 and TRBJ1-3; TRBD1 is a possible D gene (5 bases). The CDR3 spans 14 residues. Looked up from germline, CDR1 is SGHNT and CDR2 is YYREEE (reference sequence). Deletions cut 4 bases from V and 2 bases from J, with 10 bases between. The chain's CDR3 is CASSPGGTGNTIYF. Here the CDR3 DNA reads TGTGCCAGCAGCCCCGGGGGGACTGGAAACACCATATATTTT.

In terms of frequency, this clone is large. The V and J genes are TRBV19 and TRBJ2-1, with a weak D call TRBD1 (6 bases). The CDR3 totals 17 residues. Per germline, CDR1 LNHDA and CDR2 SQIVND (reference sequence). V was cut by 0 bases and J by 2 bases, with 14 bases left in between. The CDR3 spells CASSIDLGEGAYNEQFF. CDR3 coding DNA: TGTGCCAGTAGTATAGATCTTGGCGAGGGGGCCTACAATGAGCAGTTCTTC.